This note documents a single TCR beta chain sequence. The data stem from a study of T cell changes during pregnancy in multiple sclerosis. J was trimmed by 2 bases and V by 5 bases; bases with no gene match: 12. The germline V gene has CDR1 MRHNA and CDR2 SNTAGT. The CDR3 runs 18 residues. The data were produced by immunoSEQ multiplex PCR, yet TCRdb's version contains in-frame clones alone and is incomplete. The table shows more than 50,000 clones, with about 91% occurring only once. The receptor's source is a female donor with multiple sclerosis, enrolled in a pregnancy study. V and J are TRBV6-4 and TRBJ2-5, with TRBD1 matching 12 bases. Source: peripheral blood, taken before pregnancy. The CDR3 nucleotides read TGTGCCAGCAGTCCGGCGGCGGGGACAGGGGGCCTTCAAGAGACCCAGTACTTC. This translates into CASSPAAGTGGLQETQYF.